This T cell receptor beta chain came from a study of memory CD4+ T cells and cytomegalovirus serostatus. Per germline, CDR1 SGHVS and CDR2 FQNEAQ. CDR3 size: 16 residues. The ends lost 5 bases at V and 5 bases at J; junction bases unmatched: 9. The method was immunoSEQ multiplex PCR; TCRdb's version includes in-frame clones alone and lacks a portion of them. The table has under 75,000 clones, over 70% seen once; the top ten hold 0.5% to 0.55%. The sort gate was single viable CD3+CD4+CD8-CD45RO+ cells for memory CD4+ T cells. The TCR sequence derives from an adult in good health and CMV-seronegative. Some clones in this sample may be carry-over from other donors' samples. Material: memory CD4+ T cells from blood. The V call is TRBV7-8, the J call TRBJ2-1, with TRBD1 matching 10 bases. The CDR3: CASSVLPGQGNNEQFF. CDR3 nucleotides: TGTGCCAGCAGCGTCCTACCGGGACAGGGGAACAATGAGCAGTTCTTC.